The T cell receptor (beta chain) under discussion was sequenced for a study of technical replicates of blood from a few donors. Some clones are missing from TCRdb's copy, which holds only in-frame ones; the method was immunoSEQ multiplex PCR. The table lists 85,000 to 100,000 clones, about 95% of them singletons, with about 0.25% in the top ten. Trimming at V came to 5 bases and at J to 6 bases, leaving 5 bases not matched to a gene. Per the germline V gene, CDR1 is MNHEY and CDR2 is SMNVEV (reference sequence). The CDR3 has 14 amino acids. The clonotype comes from a human donor in good health. Sequenced sample: T cells isolated from PBMCs. This chain uses TRBV27 with TRBJ2-3, with 10 bases fitting TRBD1. This CDR3 reads CASSPGTGVDTQYF. The CDR3 DNA is TGTGCCAGCAGTCCCGGGACAGGGGTTGATACGCAGTATTTT.